This TCR beta chain was recovered during a study of T cells in Graves' hyperthyroidism and ophthalmopathy. This clonotype was counted ten times or more. Amplification yielded TCR beta CDR3 regions, with RNA transcripts as the source. In the first-round RT-PCR of the TCR CDR3, the HTBI primer set was used. TCRdb called the multiplex PCR reads again in MiXCR, with one record for every CDR3 protein. The profile shows around 690,000 distinct CDR3 sequences, less than 25% of them singletons. Extraction of PBMCs used roughly 9.4 ml of fresh peripheral blood. The sequenced material came from blood. This clonotype was sampled from a young man with Graves' ophthalmopathy.

The CDR3 protein is CASSPPADNEQFF. The CDR3, as DNA: TGCGCCAGCAGCCCGCCGGCAGACAATGAGCAGTTCTTC. The rearrangement links TRBV5-1 to TRBJ2-1; D is uncertain. Germline V gives CDR1 SGHRS, CDR2 YFSETQ. The CDR3 extends over 13 amino acids. V shed 4 bases and J shed 5 bases, with 10 bases lying between them.